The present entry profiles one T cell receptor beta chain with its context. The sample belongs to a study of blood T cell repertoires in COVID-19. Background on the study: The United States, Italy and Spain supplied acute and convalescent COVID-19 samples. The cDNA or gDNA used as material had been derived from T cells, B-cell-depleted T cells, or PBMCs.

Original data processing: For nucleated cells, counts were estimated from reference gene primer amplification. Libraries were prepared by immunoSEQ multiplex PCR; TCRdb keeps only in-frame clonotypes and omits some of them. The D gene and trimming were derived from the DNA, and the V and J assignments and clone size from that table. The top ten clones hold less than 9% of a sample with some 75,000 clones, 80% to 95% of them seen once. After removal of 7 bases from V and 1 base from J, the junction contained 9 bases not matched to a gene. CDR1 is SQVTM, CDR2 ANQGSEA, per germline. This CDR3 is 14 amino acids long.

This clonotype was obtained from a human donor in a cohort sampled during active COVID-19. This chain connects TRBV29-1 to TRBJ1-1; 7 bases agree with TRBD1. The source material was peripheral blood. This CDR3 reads CSADSGGSNTEAFF. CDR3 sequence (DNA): TGCAGCGCTGATTCAGGGGGTTCGAACACTGAAGCTTTCTTT.